This T cell receptor beta chain was found in a study of blood T cell repertoires in COVID-19 (dated by TCRdb to 2019 to 2021). Background on the whole study: Samples from collaborators originated in the United States, Italy and Spain and spanned both the acute and convalescent phases of COVID-19. The prospective study material was composed of cDNA or gDNA derived from T cells, B-cell-depleted T cells, or PBMCs. The dataset comprised deeply sampled blood TCRbeta repertoires from subjects exposed to, actively infected with, or recovered from COVID-19. The repertoires were released in a freely available public database meant as a resource for research on the immune response to SARS-CoV-2. The samples were drawn from two sources: the first 160 participants of the ongoing ImmuneRACE study, and 1,000 to 1,500 subjects contributed by 6 global collaborators. A de-identified subject ID, COVID-19 status, age in years and sex were almost always included in the sample metadata. HLA class I and class II types, where available, came from metadata supplied by the sample provider rather than from assay-based typing.

TCRbeta CDR3 regions were amplified from genomic DNA using the immunoSEQ Assay, a bias-controlled multiplex PCR. The paper's processing steps were these. Nucleated cell counts per sample were estimated from amplification of reference gene primers within the assay. To quantify the absolute abundance of each unique TCRbeta CDR3 rearrangement, sequence reads were collapsed and filtered. For each sample, productive Simpson clonality was calculated as the square root of Simpson's diversity index over productive rearrangements. TCRdb obtained this table from immuneACCESS and retained in-frame rearrangements with V and J assigned. These tables miss some clones; where compared with another copy, unresolved V genes account for less than half of the shortfall, and the remainder is unexplained. The DNA was the basis for D and trimming; V, J and clone size are from that table. This sample holds over 150,000 clones; 94% were observed only once. The top ten hold roughly 0.7% of the sample.

As for this clone: No antigen is known for it. Base qualities were left out, and no much larger clone turns up one base away.

One collaborating source in Seattle enrolled patients while the patients were actively infected and followed the patients over time throughout the course of disease. The collaborating institutions used their own protocols to collect whole blood in K2EDTA tubes. For TCRbeta analysis, collaborator samples were shipped as frozen whole blood, as isolated PBMCs, or as DNA extracted from either sample type. Points the paper makes about the study in general: The amount of clinical and demographic metadata varied by source and participant and was provided uncurated.

Material for sequencing was peripheral blood. The source is a man aged 25 to 45 with COVID-19, enrolled during active disease.

The DNA sequence reads TGCGCCAGCAGCCGCTGGGACAGGGTCTCGTTCACTGAAGCTTTCTTT. This translates into CASSRWDRVSFTEAFF. The rearranged segments are TRBV4-1 and TRBJ1-1; a stretch of 9 junction bases matches TRBD1. V is cut back by 4 bases and J by 4 bases, with 10 bases in the junction unmatched. The CDR3, cysteine through phenylalanine, is 16 amino acids long. Kept here is only the CDR3 DNA, which spans 48 bases and is read in frame from base 1. From the germline V gene, CDR1 is MGHRA and CDR2 is YSYEKL.